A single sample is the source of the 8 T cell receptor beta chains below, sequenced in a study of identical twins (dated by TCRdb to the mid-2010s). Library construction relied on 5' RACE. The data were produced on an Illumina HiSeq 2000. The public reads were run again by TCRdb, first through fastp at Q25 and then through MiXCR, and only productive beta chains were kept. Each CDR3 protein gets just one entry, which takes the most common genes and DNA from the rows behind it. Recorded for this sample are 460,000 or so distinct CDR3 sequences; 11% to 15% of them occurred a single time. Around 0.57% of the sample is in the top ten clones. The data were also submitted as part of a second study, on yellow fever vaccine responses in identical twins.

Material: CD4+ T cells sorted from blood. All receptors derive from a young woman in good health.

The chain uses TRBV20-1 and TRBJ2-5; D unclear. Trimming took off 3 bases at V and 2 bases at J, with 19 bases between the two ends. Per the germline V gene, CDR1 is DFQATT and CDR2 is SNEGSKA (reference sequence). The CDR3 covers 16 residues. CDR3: CSARERLIGWQETQYF. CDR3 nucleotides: TGCAGTGCTAGGGAGAGGCTCATAGGGTGGCAAGAGACCCAGTACTTC.

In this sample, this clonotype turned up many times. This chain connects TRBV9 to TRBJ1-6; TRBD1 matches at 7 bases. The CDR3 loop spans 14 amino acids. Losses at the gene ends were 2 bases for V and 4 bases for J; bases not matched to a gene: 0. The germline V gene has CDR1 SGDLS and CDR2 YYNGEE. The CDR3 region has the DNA TGTGCCAGCAGCGTGGGACAGTATAATTCACCCCTCCACTTT. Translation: CASSVGQYNSPLHF.

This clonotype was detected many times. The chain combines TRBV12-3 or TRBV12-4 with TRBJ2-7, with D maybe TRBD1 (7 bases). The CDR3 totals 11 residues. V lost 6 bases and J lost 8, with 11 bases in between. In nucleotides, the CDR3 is TGTGCCAGCAGCGCGGGACAGAAGCAGTACTTC. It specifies CASSAGQKQYF.

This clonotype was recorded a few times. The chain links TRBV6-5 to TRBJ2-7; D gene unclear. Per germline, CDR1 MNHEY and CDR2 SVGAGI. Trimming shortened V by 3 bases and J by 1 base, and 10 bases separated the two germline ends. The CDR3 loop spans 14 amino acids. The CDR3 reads CASSYRAVSYEQYF. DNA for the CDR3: TGTGCCAGCAGTTATAGGGCAGTTTCCTACGAGCAGTACTTC.

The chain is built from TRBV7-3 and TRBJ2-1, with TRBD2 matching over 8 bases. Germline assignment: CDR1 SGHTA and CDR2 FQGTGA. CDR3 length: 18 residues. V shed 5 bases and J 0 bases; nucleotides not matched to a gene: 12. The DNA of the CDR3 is TGTGCCAGCAGCCTCCTCGCCGCCCGGGGGGGCTCCTACAATGAGCAGTTCTTC. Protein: CASSLLAARGGSYNEQFF.

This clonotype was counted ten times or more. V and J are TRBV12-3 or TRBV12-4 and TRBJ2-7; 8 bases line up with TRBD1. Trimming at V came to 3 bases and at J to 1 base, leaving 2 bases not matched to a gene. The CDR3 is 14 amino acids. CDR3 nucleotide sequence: TGTGCCAGCAGTTTTCGACAGGGGTCCTACGAGCAGTACTTC. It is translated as CASSFRQGSYEQYF.

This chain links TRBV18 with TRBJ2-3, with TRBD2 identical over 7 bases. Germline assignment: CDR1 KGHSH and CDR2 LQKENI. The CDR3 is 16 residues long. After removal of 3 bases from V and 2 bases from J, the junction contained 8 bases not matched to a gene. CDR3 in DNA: TGTGCCAGCTCACCCCCCCCTAGCGGATACACAGATACGCAGTATTTT. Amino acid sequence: CASSPPPSGYTDTQYF. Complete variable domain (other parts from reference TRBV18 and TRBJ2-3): NAGVMQNPRHLVRRRGQEARLRCSPMKGHSHVYWYRQLPEEGLKFMVYLQKENIIDESGMPKERFSAEFPKEGPSILRIQQVVRGDSAAYFCASSPPPSGYTDTQYFGPGTRLTVL.

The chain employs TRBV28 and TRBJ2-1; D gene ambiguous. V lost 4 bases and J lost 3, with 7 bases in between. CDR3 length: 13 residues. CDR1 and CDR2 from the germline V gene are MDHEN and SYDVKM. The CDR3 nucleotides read TGTGCCAGCAGTTATTCCAGCTACAATGAGCAGTTCTTC. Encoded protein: CASSYSSYNEQFF.